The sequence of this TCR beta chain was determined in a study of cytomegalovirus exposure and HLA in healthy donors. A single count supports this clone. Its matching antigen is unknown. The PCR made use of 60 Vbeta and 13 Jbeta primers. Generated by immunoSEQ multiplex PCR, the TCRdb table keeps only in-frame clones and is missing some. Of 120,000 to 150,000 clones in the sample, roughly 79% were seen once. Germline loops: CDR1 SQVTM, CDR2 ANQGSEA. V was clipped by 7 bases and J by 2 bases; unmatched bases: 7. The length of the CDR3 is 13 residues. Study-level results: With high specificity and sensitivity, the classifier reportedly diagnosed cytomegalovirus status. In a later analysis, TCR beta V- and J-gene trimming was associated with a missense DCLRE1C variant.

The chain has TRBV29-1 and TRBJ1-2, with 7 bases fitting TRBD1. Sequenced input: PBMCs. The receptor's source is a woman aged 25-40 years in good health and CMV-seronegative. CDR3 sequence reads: CSATGQTNYGYTF. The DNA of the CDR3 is TGCAGCGCGACGGGACAGACCAACTATGGCTACACCTTC.